This TCR beta chain was sequenced for a study of identical twins. This clonotype has more than one count but fewer than ten. TCRdb re-analysed the 5' RACE reads in MiXCR, keeping a single row per CDR3 protein. The data contain 450,000 to 600,000 distinct CDR3 sequences, about a fifth of them seen just once; the ten biggest clones take up 0.4% to 0.6%. V lost 2 bases, J lost 2 bases, and 12 bases lay in between. The CDR3 sequence is 15 residues long. The germline gives CDR1 SGHRS, CDR2 YFSETQ. In addition, the sample was reused for a study of yellow fever vaccine responses in identical twins.

This clonotype was sampled from a woman between 18 and 29 years old in good health. The specimen was CD4+ T cells sorted from blood. The V call is TRBV5-1, the J call TRBJ2-3, with D tentatively TRBD1 (6 bases). CDR3 sequence reads: CASSLQGTPTDTQYF. CDR3 sequence (DNA): TGCGCCAGCAGCTTACAGGGTACACCCACAGATACGCAGTATTTT.